Listed below are T cell receptor beta chains from one sample, sequenced in a study of T cells in Graves' hyperthyroidism and ophthalmopathy. TCRdb ran MiXCR on the multiplex PCR reads and lists one entry per CDR3 protein. This sample carries some 320,000 distinct CDR3 sequences, roughly 13% of them seen once, and the ten largest clones take 34%. The sample taken for sequencing was blood. The receptors were sampled from a middle-aged woman with Graves' ophthalmopathy. The CDR3 runs from the conserved cysteine through the conserved F or W. Fields, in order: CDR3 protein, CDR3 DNA, clone size, CDR3 length, D gene, J gene, V gene. The D gene is left open where the match is weak. Only part of the rows carry a size: once, few, many, or a class if the clone is expanded.

CASSGGTPNTEAFF | TGCGCCAGCAGCGGCGGGACACCGAACACTGAAGCTTTCTTT | . | 14 | . | TRBJ1-1 | TRBV5-1
CSARDREQGSNQLQHF | TGCAGTGCTAGAGATCGGGAACAGGGATCCAATCAGCTCCAGCATTTT | . | 16 | . | TRBJ1-5 | TRBV20-1
CAISESKGGFQQETQYF | TGTGCCATCAGTGAGTCGAAGGGGGGCTTCCAACAAGAGACCCAGTACTTC | few | 17 | . | TRBJ2-5 | TRBV10-3
CASSLNVGELFF | TGTGCCAGCAGTCTGAATGTGGGGGAGCTGTTTTTT | many | 12 | . | TRBJ2-2 | TRBV28
CASSLGGSRATEAFF | TGTGCCAGCAGTCTCGGAGGGAGTAGGGCCACTGAAGCTTTCTTT | many | 15 | . | TRBJ1-1 | TRBV12-3/TRBV12-4
CASSPRQGTDTGELFF | TGTGCCAGCAGCCCAAGACAGGGAACGGACACCGGGGAGCTGTTTTTT | many | 16 | TRBD1 | TRBJ2-2 | TRBV7-6
CSARSGIYEQYF | TGCAGCGCCCGGTCGGGGATCTACGAGCAGTACTTC | many | 12 | . | TRBJ2-7 | TRBV29-1
CASSEQTGYGNTIYF | TGTGCCAGCAGCGAACAGACAGGGTACGGAAACACCATATATTTT | many | 15 | TRBD1 | TRBJ1-3 | TRBV2
CASSQGVGTGGYGYTF | TGTGCCAGCAGCCAAGGAGTAGGGACAGGTGGCTATGGCTACACCTTC | . | 16 | TRBD1 | TRBJ1-2 | TRBV5-6
CASSSWTGQYIGYTF | TGTGCCAGCAGCTCCTGGACAGGACAATATATTGGCTACACCTTC | many | 15 | TRBD1 | TRBJ1-2 | TRBV3-1
CASSIEDRGPQPQHF | TGTGCCAGTAGTATAGAAGATAGGGGGCCCCAGCCCCAGCATTTT | many | 15 | TRBD1 | TRBJ1-5 | TRBV19
CASSLSPTGGQPQHF | TGTGCCAGCAGCTTGAGCCCGACAGGGGGCCAGCCCCAGCATTTT | many | 15 | TRBD1 | TRBJ1-5 | TRBV5-5
CASSTGTGGKAFF | TGTGCCAGCAGCACCGGGACAGGCGGAAAGGCTTTCTTT | many | 13 | TRBD1 | TRBJ1-1 | TRBV5-5
CASSLGTVTGDSYNEQFF | TGTGCCAGCAGTTTGGGTACAGTTACGGGAGACTCCTACAATGAGCAGTTCTTC | many | 18 | . | TRBJ2-1 | TRBV28
CASSEGLAGFMADTQYF | TGTGCCAGCAGTGAGGGACTAGCGGGATTCATGGCAGATACGCAGTATTTT | . | 17 | TRBD2 | TRBJ2-3 | TRBV2
CASSLGSAGELFF | TGTGCCAGCAGTCTTGGGAGCGCCGGGGAGCTGTTTTTT | many | 13 | . | TRBJ2-2 | TRBV12-3/TRBV12-4
CASRWTELRNTEAFF | TGTGCCAGTCGCTGGACGGAGCTGAGGAACACTGAAGCTTTCTTT | many | 15 | . | TRBJ1-1 | TRBV19
CASGPYRGGLTDTQYF | TGTGCTAGTGGACCCTACCGGGGGGGCCTGACAGATACGCAGTATTTT | . | 16 | TRBD2 | TRBJ2-3 | TRBV12-5
CASSFRPAPYEQYF | TGTGCCAGCAGTTTCCGACCGGCCCCCTACGAGCAGTACTTC | many | 14 | . | TRBJ2-7 | TRBV12-3/TRBV12-4
CASSIKQGSGYTF | TGTGCCAGCAGTATAAAACAGGGCTCTGGCTACACCTTC | many | 13 | . | TRBJ1-2 | TRBV28
CASRYSGGSYNEQFF | TGTGCCAGCAGGTATAGCGGGGGTTCCTACAATGAGCAGTTCTTC | few | 15 | TRBD2 | TRBJ2-1 | TRBV11-2
CASSRGLAGVGEQFF | TGCGCCAGCAGCCGAGGACTAGCGGGAGTGGGGGAGCAGTTCTTC | few | 15 | TRBD2 | TRBJ2-1 | TRBV4-1
CASSRTDTEAFF | TGTGCCAGTAGTAGGACCGACACTGAAGCTTTCTTT | . | 12 | . | TRBJ1-1 | TRBV19
CASSYRRAVNTGELFF | TGTGCCAGCAGTTATCGGAGGGCGGTGAACACCGGGGAGCTGTTTTTT | . | 16 | . | TRBJ2-2 | TRBV11-2
CASSAWTGDGYTF | TGTGCCAGCAGTGCTTGGACAGGGGATGGCTACACCTTC | many | 13 | TRBD1 | TRBJ1-2 | TRBV2
CASMGGILLMNTEAFF | TGTGCCAGCATGGGGGGAATACTTCTTATGAACACTGAAGCTTTCTTT | many | 16 | . | TRBJ1-1 | TRBV28
CASSLAGGSDTQYF | TGTGCCAGCAGCTTAGCGGGGGGGTCAGATACGCAGTATTTT | many | 14 | TRBD2 | TRBJ2-3 | TRBV7-2
CASSFGGHGYQPQHF | TGTGCCAGCAGTTTTGGCGGGCACGGCTATCAGCCCCAGCATTTT | many | 15 | . | TRBJ1-5 | TRBV27
CASSPATKGEQFF | TGTGCCAGCAGCCCCGCGACCAAGGGGGAGCAGTTCTTC | many | 13 | . | TRBJ2-1 | TRBV11-2